This T cell receptor beta chain was observed in a study of T cell changes during pregnancy in multiple sclerosis. The V gene's germline CDR1 is MNHNS and CDR2 SASEGT. CDR3 length: 13 amino acids. Trimming removed 9 bases at V and 5 bases at J, with 11 bases between. Clones were read by immunoSEQ multiplex PCR, and TCRdb kept only the in-frame ones, dropping some. The data show tens of thousands of clones, 92% seen once. Sequencing used CD4+ T cells from peripheral blood mononuclear cells, obtained after pregnancy. This rearrangement joins TRBV6-1 to TRBJ1-6; TRBD1 might be the D (5 bases). This receptor was obtained from a female donor in good health, enrolled as a control in a pregnancy study. The CDR3 spells CASIRENNSPLHF. As DNA, the CDR3 is TGTGCCAGTATCAGGGAAAATAATTCACCCCTCCACTTT.